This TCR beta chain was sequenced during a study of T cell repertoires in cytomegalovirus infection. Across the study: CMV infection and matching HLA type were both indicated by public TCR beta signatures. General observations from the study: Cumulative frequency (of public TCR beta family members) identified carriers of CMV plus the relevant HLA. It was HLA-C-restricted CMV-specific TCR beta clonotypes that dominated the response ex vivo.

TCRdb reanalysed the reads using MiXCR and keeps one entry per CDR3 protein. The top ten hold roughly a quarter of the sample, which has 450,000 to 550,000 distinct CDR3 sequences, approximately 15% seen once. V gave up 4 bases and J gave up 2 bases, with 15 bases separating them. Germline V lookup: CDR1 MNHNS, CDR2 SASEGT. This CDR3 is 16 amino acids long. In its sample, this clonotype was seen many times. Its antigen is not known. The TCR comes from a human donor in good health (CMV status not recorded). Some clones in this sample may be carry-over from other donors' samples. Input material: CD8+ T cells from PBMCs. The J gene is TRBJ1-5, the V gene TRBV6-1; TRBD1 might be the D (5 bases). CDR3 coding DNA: TGTGCCAGCAGTGCTCGGACACTAGGTCGCAATCAGCCCCAGCATTTT. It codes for CASSARTLGRNQPQHF.